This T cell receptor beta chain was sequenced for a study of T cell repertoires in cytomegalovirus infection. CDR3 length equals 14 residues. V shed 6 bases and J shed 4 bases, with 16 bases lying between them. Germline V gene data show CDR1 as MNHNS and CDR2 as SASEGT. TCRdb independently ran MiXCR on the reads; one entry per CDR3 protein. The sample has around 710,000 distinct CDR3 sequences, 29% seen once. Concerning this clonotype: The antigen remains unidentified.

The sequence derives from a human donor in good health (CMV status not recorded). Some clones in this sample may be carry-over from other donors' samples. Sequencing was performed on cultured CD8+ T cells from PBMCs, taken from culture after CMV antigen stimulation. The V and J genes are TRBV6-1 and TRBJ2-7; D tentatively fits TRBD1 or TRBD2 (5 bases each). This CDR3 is CASRPGSGPYEQYF. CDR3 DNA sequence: TGTGCCAGCAGGCCCGGGTCGGGACCTTACGAGCAGTACTTC.